The 14 T cell receptor beta chains below come from one sample, sequenced in a study of PD-L1 blockade in urothelial cancer. Profiling relied on immunoSEQ multiplex PCR, and the TCRdb table lists in-frame clones only, not all of them. The sample comprises approximately 93,000 clones, around 78% of which are singletons, and around 7.7% rests with the top ten. The time point here: peripheral blood 6 weeks after treatment start. The sequencing used PBMCs, collected around atezolizumab (anti-PD-L1) treatment. All receptors come from a man between 65 and 80 years old with urothelial cancer.

The chain is built from TRBV4-1 and TRBJ1-4, with 11 nucleotides matching TRBD1. V dropped 4 bases and J dropped 3; count of bases not matched to a gene: 7. The CDR3 has 17 residues. Germline CDR1 reads MGHRA; CDR2 reads YSYEKL. This CDR3 is CASSRGQGDIANEKLFF. In DNA form, the CDR3 reads TGCGCCAGCAGCCGGGGACAGGGGGACATTGCTAATGAAAAACTGTTTTTT.

The DNA for the CDR3 is TGTGCCAGCAGCCCTGGGCCTCCAGGAGGACCCTACGAGCAGTACTTC. It encodes CASSPGPPGGPYEQYF. V gene TRBV5-4 combines with J gene TRBJ2-7; D might be TRBD2 (5 bases). The ends were cut back, 4 bases at V and 2 bases at J, with 19 bases in the middle. CDR1 is SGHNT and CDR2 is YYREEE in the germline V gene (reference sequence). The CDR3 loop spans 16 amino acids.

The chain couples TRBV19 to TRBJ2-3; 8 bases match TRBD2. Germline V gene sequence: CDR1 LNHDA, CDR2 SQIVND (reference sequence). V lost 1 base, J lost 1 base, and 4 bases stayed unmatched. This CDR3 is 16 amino acids long. In DNA, the CDR3 is TGTGCCAGTAGTATAGTTGAAGCGGGGGGCACAGATACGCAGTATTTT. Protein sequence: CASSIVEAGGTDTQYF.

This chain links TRBV27 with TRBJ2-1, with TRBD2 matching 7 bases. This CDR3 is built from 13 residues. Germline V gene data show CDR1 as MNHEY and CDR2 as SMNVEV (reference sequence). V lost 9 bases and J lost 7; bases outside the gene matches: 9. Here the CDR3 DNA reads TGTGCCAGTTGGGGACTATCGGAAAATGAGCAGTTCTTC. This codes for CASWGLSENEQFF.

V and J are TRBV5-1 and TRBJ2-1; D ambiguous. Germline values: CDR1 SGHRS, CDR2 YFSETQ. Trimming shortened V by 2 bases and J by 7 bases, and 10 bases separated the two germline ends. There are 13 residues in the CDR3. The CDR3, as DNA: TGCGCCAGCAGCTTTCGTAATAGAAATGAGCAGTTCTTC. Translating gives CASSFRNRNEQFF.

This clone was recorded once. The rearrangement links TRBV5-4 to TRBJ1-3; 8 bases are a match to TRBD1. CDR3 length: 15 amino acids. Trimming at V came to 3 bases and at J to 3 bases, leaving 5 bases not matched to a gene. CDR1 is SGHNT, CDR2 YYREEE, per germline (reference sequence). The CDR3 spells CASSSGQGGGNTIYF. As DNA, the CDR3 is TGTGCCAGCAGCTCCGGACAGGGAGGTGGAAACACCATATATTTT.

V usage is TRBV7-2 and J usage is TRBJ2-3, with D possibly matching TRBD1 (6 bases). The germline gives CDR1 SGHTA, CDR2 FQGNSA. The CDR3 runs to 12 residues. V lost 5 bases and J 4 bases, leaving 7 bases between the germline ends. CDR3 in amino acids: CASSQGSDTQYF. CDR3 bases: TGTGCCAGCAGCCAGGGGTCAGATACGCAGTATTTT. The full variable domain, with the rest looked up from reference TRBV7-2 and TRBJ2-3, is GAGVSQSPSNKVTEKGKDVELRCDPISGHTALYWYRQSLGQGLEFLIYFQGNSAPDKSGLPSDRFSAERTGGSVSTLTIQRTQQEDSAVYLCASSQGSDTQYFGPGTRLTVL.

This chain links TRBV5-1 with TRBJ2-5; tentatively, D is TRBD2 (5 bases). The CDR3 is 14 amino acids. The V end lost 3 bases, the J end lost 5 bases, and 14 bases lay between the germline ends. CDR1 and CDR2 (germline): SGHRS, YFSETQ. In DNA form, the CDR3 reads TGCGCCAGCAGCTCAGGCCGGGGAGAGGAGACCCAGTACTTC. This codes for CASSSGRGEETQYF.

This clone occurred a few times. The V call is TRBV4-3, the J call TRBJ2-7, with 7 bases identical to TRBD2. Germline values: CDR1 LGHNA, CDR2 YSLEER. The CDR3 covers 14 residues. V shed 0 bases and J 7 bases; nucleotides not matched to a gene: 6. As DNA, the CDR3 is TGCGCCAGCAGCCAAGATACGGGAGCGGGAGAGCAGTACTTC. Protein sequence: CASSQDTGAGEQYF.

The chain links TRBV7-3 to TRBJ2-3; TRBD1 agrees at 8 bases. This CDR3 has 17 amino acids. The J segment lost 3 bases and the V segment lost 2 bases, leaving 10 bases of the junction unmatched. Germline V gene sequence: CDR1 SGHTA, CDR2 FQGTGA. The CDR3 sequence: CASSLGPSTGDTDTQYF. CDR3 bases: TGTGCCAGCAGCTTAGGCCCTTCGACAGGGGATACAGATACGCAGTATTTT.

This clone showed up just a few times. V and J are TRBV18 and TRBJ2-2; D is perhaps TRBD2 (5 bases). This CDR3 region has 18 residues. CDR1 and CDR2 (germline): KGHSH, LQKENI. Trimming stripped 4 bases from V and 2 bases from J, with 20 bases between. CDR3 in DNA: TGTGCCAGCTCACGAGCGCGCGCTGCGGGTCTCAACACCGGGGAGCTGTTTTTT. Translation gives CASSRARAAGLNTGELFF. Drawing the rest from reference TRBV18 and TRBJ2-2, the complete variable domain is NAGVMQNPRHLVRRRGQEARLRCSPMKGHSHVYWYRQLPEEGLKFMVYLQKENIIDESGMPKERFSAEFPKEGPSILRIQQVVRGDSAAYFCASSRARAAGLNTGELFFGEGSRLTVL.

The chain joins TRBV6-4 to TRBJ2-7, with 7 bases lining up with TRBD1. The V gene end was trimmed by 1 base and the J gene end by 2 bases; junction bases not matched to a gene: 5. This CDR3 region has 15 residues. CDR1 and CDR2 (germline): MRHNA, SNTAGT. The CDR3 DNA sequence: TGTGCCAGCAGTGACTACAGGGGCGTTCCCTACGAGCAGTACTTC. It is translated as CASSDYRGVPYEQYF.

This clone was counted only a few times. The gene calls are TRBV19 and TRBJ1-5; tentative D call: TRBD1 (6 bases). Trimming removed 3 bases from V and 9 bases from J, with 15 bases in between. This CDR3 is built from 14 residues. Germline V CDR1 and CDR2: LNHDA, SQIVND (reference sequence). This chain's CDR3 is CASSIGRDKGPQHF. CDR3 nucleotide sequence: TGTGCCAGTAGTATCGGCCGGGACAAAGGGCCCCAGCATTTT. Variable domain in full (rest from reference TRBV19 and TRBJ1-5): DGGITQSPKYLFRKEGQNVTLSCEQNLNHDAMYWYRQDPGQGLRLIYYSQIVNDFQKGDIAEGYSVSREKKESFPLTVTSAQKNPTAFYLCASSIGRDKGPQHFGDGTRLSIL.

The chain uses TRBV11-3 and TRBJ2-7, with TRBD2 matching over 12 bases. J lost 3 bases, V lost 5 bases, and 2 bases had no gene match. This CDR3 spans 14 amino acids. Looked up from germline, CDR1 is SGHNT and CDR2 is YENEEA. The CDR3 here is CASSPGLAGYEQYF. CDR3 coding DNA: TGTGCCAGCAGCCCGGGACTAGCGGGCTACGAGCAGTACTTC.